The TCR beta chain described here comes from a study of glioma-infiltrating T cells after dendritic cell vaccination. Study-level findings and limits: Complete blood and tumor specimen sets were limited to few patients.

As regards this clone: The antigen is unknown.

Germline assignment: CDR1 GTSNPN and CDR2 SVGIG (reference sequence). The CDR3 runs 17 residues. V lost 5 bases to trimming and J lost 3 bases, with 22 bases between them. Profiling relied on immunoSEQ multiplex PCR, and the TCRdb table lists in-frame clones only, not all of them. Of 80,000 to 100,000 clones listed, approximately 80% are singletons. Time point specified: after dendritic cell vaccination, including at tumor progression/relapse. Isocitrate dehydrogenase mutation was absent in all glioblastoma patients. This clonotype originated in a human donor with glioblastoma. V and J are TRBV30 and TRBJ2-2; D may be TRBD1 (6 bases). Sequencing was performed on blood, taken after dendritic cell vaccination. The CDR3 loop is CAWGAIVGRGDTGELFF. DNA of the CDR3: TGTGCCTGGGGTGCCATAGTTGGCAGGGGAGACACCGGGGAGCTGTTTTTT.